This is a list of T cell receptor beta chains from one sample in a study of shared clonotypes between healthy human individuals. The repertoire was sequenced with immunoSEQ multiplex PCR; TCRdb's copy has only in-frame clones and lacks some. The data hold some 320,000 clones, with 87% observed a single time. Sequenced material: memory CD8+ T cells sorted from blood. These receptors were obtained from a man in his late teens or twenties in good health. The conserved cysteine and the conserved F or W are not part of the CDR3 here.

v_gene: TRBV7-9
j_gene: TRBJ2-7
CDR3aa: ASSPGTDYEQY

v_gene: TRBV27
j_gene: TRBJ1-5
CDR3aa: ASSPWGGPMEWGNQPQH

v_gene: TRBV27
j_gene: TRBJ2-3
CDR3aa: ASSLSVTGTDTQY

v_gene: TRBV4-3
j_gene: TRBJ1-4
CDR3aa: ASSQEVSLMSEKLF

v_gene: TRBV7-6
j_gene: TRBJ2-7
CDR3aa: ASSTPGQGNYEQY

v_gene: TRBV5-6
j_gene: TRBJ1-2
CDR3aa: ASSLGWDNTYGYT

v_gene: TRBV6-5
j_gene: TRBJ1-2
CDR3aa: ASSYSIFRNYGYT

v_gene: TRBV7-9
j_gene: TRBJ1-2
CDR3aa: ASTLLPGGYT

v_gene: TRBV6-6
j_gene: TRBJ2-3
CDR3aa: ASGRADTQY

v_gene: TRBV5-8
j_gene: TRBJ2-3
CDR3aa: ASSLGWDKKSDTQY

v_gene: TRBV5-1
j_gene: TRBJ1-1
CDR3aa: ASSPAGAHWNTEAF

v_gene: TRBV5-1
j_gene: TRBJ1-2
CDR3aa: ASSLAETGAAGYT

v_gene: TRBV10-3
j_gene: TRBJ2-3
CDR3aa: AISEINRGTDTQY

v_gene: TRBV6-5
j_gene: TRBJ2-7
CDR3aa: ASSYFQGGSYEQY

v_gene: TRBV30
j_gene: TRBJ2-7
CDR3aa: AWSVLPRLKVFREQY

v_gene: TRBV2
j_gene: TRBJ1-1
CDR3aa: ASSEVVGQGSTEAF

v_gene: TRBV4-1
j_gene: TRBJ2-1
CDR3aa: ASSVLVSGEQF

v_gene: TRBV5-1
j_gene: TRBJ2-1
CDR3aa: ASSLSQGARNEQF

v_gene: TRBV6-1
j_gene: TRBJ1-5
CDR3aa: ASSEDLSGQPQH

v_gene: TRBV10-2
j_gene: TRBJ2-7
CDR3aa: ASSESGDSSYEQY

v_gene: TRBV27
j_gene: TRBJ1-2
CDR3aa: ASKTGSAYGYT

v_gene: TRBV6-5
j_gene: TRBJ1-5
CDR3aa: ASSWDSNQPQH

v_gene: TRBV27
j_gene: TRBJ2-1
CDR3aa: ASSLSGPYDEQF

v_gene: TRBV5-6
j_gene: TRBJ1-5
CDR3aa: ASSLEGTGAQPQH

v_gene: TRBV9
j_gene: TRBJ1-2
CDR3aa: ASSVEEGGSYGYT

v_gene: TRBV2
j_gene: TRBJ2-7
CDR3aa: ASSPSTRSTLGEQY

v_gene: TRBV14
j_gene: TRBJ1-2
CDR3aa: ASSHVSGSYGYT

v_gene: TRBV27
j_gene: TRBJ2-7
CDR3aa: ASSSPQGPYEQY

v_gene: TRBV11-2
j_gene: TRBJ2-5
CDR3aa: ASSFRDRQETQY

v_gene: TRBV10-3
j_gene: TRBJ2-7
CDR3aa: AISWGGEQY

v_gene: TRBV4-1
j_gene: TRBJ2-1
CDR3aa: ASRTLAGGPGSINEQF

v_gene: TRBV6-5
j_gene: TRBJ1-6
CDR3aa: ASTEGGSPLH

v_gene: TRBV28
j_gene: TRBJ2-1
CDR3aa: ASSLIRQGEYNEQF

v_gene: TRBV10-3
j_gene: TRBJ2-3
CDR3aa: AANSGRETDTQY

v_gene: TRBV10-3
j_gene: TRBJ2-3
CDR3aa: AISESSQGEQDTQY

v_gene: TRBV27
j_gene: TRBJ1-6
CDR3aa: ATRTFWNSPLH